This T cell receptor beta chain was identified in a study of Ad26.COV2.S vaccination and SARS-CoV-2 variants. Study-wide context: Donor got 5x10^10 or 1x10^11 viral particles of Ad26.COV2.S.

Sequencing was performed with immunoSEQ multiplex PCR; in TCRdb, only in-frame clones are kept and a portion is missing. The sample carries about 380,000 clones, roughly 85% recorded once. Study-level results: Reportedly, spike-specific CD8+ and CD4+ T cell responses achieved substantial breadth once vaccination had taken place.

Regarding this clone: The antigen is unknown.

Treatment defined: roughly 18 received Ad26.COV2.S at low or high dose, single or two shots; 5 received placebo; per-sample allocation not given. After the first vaccine or placebo injection, samples were drawn on day 63. Sample: peripheral blood, taken in a trial of Ad26.COV2.S vaccine versus placebo. This TCR came from a person between 18 and 65 years old who received the Ad26.COV2.S COVID-19 vaccine or a placebo.

The DNA of the CDR3 is TGTGCCAGCAGCTTAGAGTCCAGGGGACTCTATGGCTACACCTTC. Amino acids: CASSLESRGLYGYTF. The V call is TRBV7-8, the J call TRBJ1-2; tentatively, D is TRBD1 (6 bases). V was pared by 1 base and J by 4 bases, with 13 bases between. CDR1 and CDR2 (germline): SGHVS, FQNEAQ. CDR3 length: 15 amino acids.